The rows below give T cell receptor beta chains drawn from one sample of a study of cytomegalovirus exposure and HLA in healthy donors. Produced via immunoSEQ multiplex PCR; TCRdb's table is partial and in-frame only. This table has some 100,000 clones, approximately 68% appearing once. The material sequenced was PBMCs. These receptors were collected from a woman aged 18-30 years in good health and CMV-seropositive. Each CDR3 is given with its conserved first and last residue. Fields, in order: clone size, V gene, CDR3 protein. Expanded clones are given a class, and other clones once, few, many or no size at all.

size: NA; V: TRBV12-5; CDR3: CASGLGREQYF
size: NA; V: TRBV27; CDR3: CASSFEGASNQPQHF
size: once; V: TRBV19; CDR3: CASSISSAIGEQFF
size: NA; V: TRBV5-4; CDR3: CASSGHDRVTTDTQYF
size: NA; V: TRBV7-9; CDR3: CSSSPTGATSGGNTGELFF
size: NA; V: TRBV19; CDR3: CASSLDRANTEAFF
size: NA; V: TRBV6-4; CDR3: CASSDSRREGSEQFF
size: NA; V: TRBV6-4; CDR3: CASSAVAGAYNEQFF
size: NA; V: TRBV13; CDR3: CASSPPEDSSYNEQLF
size: NA; V: TRBV27; CDR3: CASSPFRGNTIYF
size: NA; V: TRBV6-5; CDR3: CASSVGEIDTQYF
size: few; V: TRBV7-2; CDR3: CASSSARGHDTQYF
size: NA; V: TRBV30; CDR3: CAWSAAQGTQPQHF
size: NA; V: TRBV27; CDR3: CASSLKQGGYTF
size: NA; V: TRBV28; CDR3: CASSSDRVRTEAFF
size: once; V: TRBV19; CDR3: CASSGRGIGKENIQYF
size: NA; V: TRBV7-2; CDR3: CASSSTSGNYEQYF
size: NA; V: TRBV5-1; CDR3: CASSISGVTNEKLFF
size: once; V: TRBV9; CDR3: CASSVDGTSIQQYF
size: NA; V: TRBV6-4; CDR3: CASSDRLAGGNEQFF
size: NA; V: TRBV11-3; CDR3: CASSPHQTYNEQFF
size: NA; V: TRBV19; CDR3: CASRGLSYNEQFF
size: NA; V: TRBV7-9; CDR3: CSSSSDRGRYEQYF
size: NA; V: TRBV30; CDR3: CAWNRGLNTEAFF
size: few; V: TRBV27; CDR3: CASRRLAGTDTQYF
size: NA; V: TRBV6-1; CDR3: CASSEQKQETQYF
size: few; V: TRBV20-1; CDR3: CSVKAGDGYTF
size: NA; V: TRBV6-5; CDR3: CASIPGGPGDTQYF
size: NA; V: TRBV19; CDR3: CASSVGPLSETQYF
size: once; V: TRBV2; CDR3: CASSEAWLLAGGYEQYF
size: once; V: TRBV25-1; CDR3: CASYQTVPNYGYTF
size: NA; V: TRBV2; CDR3: CASRLGQGTDTQYF
size: NA; V: TRBV7-2; CDR3: CASSSLAGVGDEQYF
size: NA; V: TRBV6-4; CDR3: CASSDASWGEATGYTF
size: NA; V: TRBV30; CDR3: CAWSIGLAGSNEQFF
size: NA; V: TRBV7-2; CDR3: CASRPPGGGYGYTF
size: NA; V: TRBV19; CDR3: CATRGLAGASTGELFF
size: NA; V: TRBV25-1; CDR3: CASSLGGKYNEQFF
size: NA; V: TRBV7-6; CDR3: CASSLGTGGDNEQFF
size: NA; V: TRBV28; CDR3: CASSFRTGGVGGYTF
size: NA; V: TRBV6-5; CDR3: CASGWKVNEQFF
size: NA; V: TRBV28; CDR3: CASSSVYGYTF
size: few; V: TRBV7-9; CDR3: CASSPQQQGAETQYF
size: few; V: TRBV6-5; CDR3: CASSYSGGVTNTEAFF
size: NA; V: TRBV7-2; CDR3: CASSLAGTSGSGEQFF
size: NA; V: TRBV10-3; CDR3: CAISGWRGETQYF
size: NA; V: TRBV2; CDR3: CASRATQGAATEAFF
size: NA; V: TRBV25-1; CDR3: CASSEGTSGGDTQYF
size: NA; V: TRBV4-3; CDR3: CASSQERHGDETQYF
size: NA; V: TRBV6-5; CDR3: CASSYSTGGAYEQYF
size: NA; V: TRBV15; CDR3: CATSREQLQETQYF
size: NA; V: TRBV4-3; CDR3: CASSQDPYRDPYEQYF